This T cell receptor beta chain was retrieved from a study of blood T cells in healthy people across ages. As regards this clonotype: Its antigen remains unknown.

Study outcomes and limitations: With naive T cell percentage, TCR beta diversity showed a strong correlation. Age brought a roughly linear fall in TCR beta diversity measured per million T cells. Donors of long life had a larger count of naive CD4+ cells and greater diversity than aged donors.

Alongside a J-beta primer mix, a sample-barcoded 5' primer served in a second PCR lasting roughly 7 to 12 cycles. TCRdb fed the 5' RACE reads into MiXCR, producing one record per CDR3 protein. Of roughly 1.4 million distinct CDR3 sequences listed, around 55% were seen once; the top ten hold more than 6%. V shed 5 bases and J 3 bases; nucleotides not matched to a gene: 6. CDR1 and CDR2 from the germline V gene are SEHNR and FQNEAQ (reference sequence). This CDR3 region has 15 residues. The material sequenced was blood. The source of this sequence is a man between 18 and 29 years old in good health. V is TRBV7-9 and J is TRBJ1-5; 8 bases align to TRBD1. In DNA, the CDR3 is TGTGCCAGCAGCGGGGGGACAGGATTCAATCAGCCCCAGCATTTT. This gives the protein CASSGGTGFNQPQHF.